These T cell receptor beta chains were read from a single sample in a study of shared clonotypes between healthy human individuals. Only in-frame clones appear in the TCRdb table, and some are missing; sequencing was by immunoSEQ multiplex PCR. The table lists some 1.5 million clones, around 95% of them singletons. Sequencing was carried out using naive CD4+ T cells sorted from blood. The source is a man aged 25-45 years in good health. Both conserved end residues are trimmed from each CDR3. The size entry is marked missing in some rows and otherwise reads once, few, many or a size class.

v_call clone_size cdr3_aa
TRBV29-1 once STPGSGRNEQF
TRBV27 - ASSFRGLADNEQF
TRBV15 once ATSNRLSHRYYGYT
TRBV5-1 - ASSLDTAAYNEQF
TRBV9 once ASSVDLDKSSYNEQF
TRBV28 - ASSRDATNTGELF
TRBV6-5 - ASRSQGETQY
TRBV2 - ASSEYGGFNAEAF
TRBV27 - ASRPTSGPYYEQY
TRBV7-2 - ASSLSAFYEQY
TRBV11-2 - ASSLVGRAPYEQY
TRBV9 - ASSATRTNTDTQY
TRBV1 - TSSRRADSPPTRNGYT
TRBV5-6 once ASSGGRSFTSYEQY
TRBV5-4 - ASSLQGGDTQY
TRBV27 - ASSPRTGLHYEQY
TRBV18 - ASSRLVGGTAYNEQF
TRBV7-2 - ASSWGAQGAYEQY
TRBV10-3 - AISEAHGAMGQANYGYT
TRBV6-1 - ASSERRPYEQY
TRBV28 - ASSTSARTDTQY
TRBV14 once ASSAPRQGARPDTQY
TRBV6-6 - ASTLTGNTEAF
TRBV28 - ASSSRTPSGELF
TRBV2 - ASSELLPKAANEQF
TRBV7-2 - ASSSRSRERDTQY
TRBV5-1 - ASSLVRGGSSGANVLT
TRBV19 - ASTQGLGAYEQY
TRBV28 once ASSFGLAGFSGETQY
TRBV6-6 - ASSYWRETEAF
TRBV27 - ASSLSSGIPGELF
TRBV5-1 - ASSQEKGSGTDTQY
TRBV27 - ASLTLQSNQPQH
TRBV5-1 once ASSLPGPNTGELF
TRBV10-1 - ASSEGITDTQY
TRBV18 - ASSSQGPYGYT
TRBV7-2 - ASSKGVYNEQF
TRBV5-4 - ASRRERGRALSTDTQY
TRBV9 once ASSVVSQNTEAF
TRBV10-3 - AIRQQETTDTQY
TRBV9 - ASSGRANTEAF
TRBV28 - ASSLAGPRFDEQY
TRBV7-9 - ASSPPTSGRMDTQY
TRBV28 - ASSLGRWGVRDDQETQY
TRBV2 - ASSGWREQNIQY
TRBV6-5 once ASSGGSGNTIY
TRBV4-1 - ASSPLTSGRETQY
TRBV11-3 - ASSPRGGGELF
TRBV30 - AWSTRGQGKVNEQF
TRBV7-2 - ASSLGLSVYEQY
TRBV5-4 - ASSKEPGREGPRVKNIQY
TRBV14 once ASSQWTSGTETQY